The rows below give T cell receptor beta chains drawn from one sample of a study of blood T cell repertoires in COVID-19. Some clones are missing from TCRdb's copy, which holds only in-frame ones; the method was immunoSEQ multiplex PCR. Of approximately 250,000 clones listed, roughly 85% are singletons. The sample was peripheral blood. All receptors come from a man aged 50-60 years with COVID-19, enrolled during active disease. Both conserved end residues are part of each CDR3. Fields, in order: D gene, clone size, J gene, V gene, CDR3 protein, CDR3 DNA. The D gene is left open where the match is weak. The size entry is marked missing in some rows and otherwise reads once, few, many or a size class.

TRBD1,-,TRBJ1-4,TRBV5-1,CASSRSGTVDEKLFF,TGCGCCAGCAGCAGGTCCGGGACAGTAGATGAAAAACTGTTTTTT
TRBD2,-,TRBJ2-3,TRBV18,CASSPNSGGATDTQYF,TGTGCCAGCTCCCCCAATAGCGGGGGGGCAACAGATACGCAGTATTTT
-,-,TRBJ2-7,TRBV4-1,CASSQYDSTYEQYF,TGCGCCAGCAGCCAGTACGACAGTACCTACGAGCAGTACTTC
-,-,TRBJ1-5,TRBV10-3,CAISESGRGNQPQHF,TGTGCCATCAGTGAGTCGGGCAGGGGCAATCAGCCCCAGCATTTT
-,-,TRBJ2-3,TRBV25-1,CAIGTFPDTQYF,TGTGCCATTGGGACATTCCCAGATACGCAGTATTTT
-,-,TRBJ2-7,TRBV13,CASSLGQLFSYEQYF,TGTGCCAGCAGCCTCGGACAGCTTTTTTCCTACGAGCAGTACTTC
-,-,TRBJ1-2,TRBV27,CASSKIGGGYTF,TGTGCCAGCAGCAAAATCGGGGGGGGCTACACCTTC
-,few,TRBJ2-1,TRBV12-3/TRBV12-4,CASSFGSYNEQFF,TGTGCCAGCAGTTTCGGTAGTTACAATGAGCAGTTCTTC
TRBD1,-,TRBJ1-4,TRBV7-3,CASSLDRVGIGTNEKLFF,TGTGCCAGCAGCTTAGACAGGGTCGGTATTGGAACTAATGAAAAACTGTTTTTT
TRBD1,once,TRBJ1-1,TRBV4-3,CASSQATGQGVMNTEAFF,TGCGCCAGCAGCCAAGCCACGGGACAGGGAGTAATGAACACTGAAGCTTTCTTT
-,few,TRBJ1-4,TRBV6-5,CASSSLRGANEKLFF,TGTGCCAGCAGTTCCCTCAGGGGAGCTAATGAAAAACTGTTTTTT
-,-,TRBJ1-6,TRBV21-1,CASSPPTGLISPLHF,TGTGCCAGCAGCCCTCCGACAGGCCTAATTTCACCCCTCCACTTT
TRBD1,-,TRBJ2-5,TRBV7-2,CASSSQSRQGQETQYF,TGTGCCAGCAGCTCACAGTCCCGACAGGGACAAGAGACCCAGTACTTC
TRBD2,once,TRBJ2-5,TRBV6-5,CASSYGSVAGEETQYF,TGTGCCAGCAGTTACGGATCGGTGGCGGGGGAAGAGACCCAGTACTTC
-,-,TRBJ2-6,TRBV9,CASSASLGLGSGANVLTF,TGTGCCAGCAGCGCGAGCTTGGGCCTTGGCTCTGGGGCCAACGTCCTGACTTTC
TRBD1,-,TRBJ2-1,TRBV28,CASSSTGTGVRGQFF,TGTGCCAGCAGCAGCACCGGGACAGGGGTTCGTGGGCAGTTCTTC
-,-,TRBJ2-6,TRBV7-3,CASSPGGSGANVLTF,TGTGCCAGCAGCCCCGGGGGCTCTGGGGCCAACGTCCTGACTTTC
TRBD1,-,TRBJ2-7,TRBV10-1,CASSPGTGKEEQYF,TGCGCCAGCAGCCCCGGGACAGGGAAGGAAGAGCAGTACTTC
-,-,TRBJ2-3,TRBV5-1,CASSLAQGADTQYF,TGCGCCAGCAGCTTGGCGCAGGGCGCAGATACGCAGTATTTT
-,-,TRBJ1-4,TRBV19,CASSRSGSAQEKLFF,TGTGCCAGTAGTAGATCAGGGTCGGCGCAAGAAAAACTGTTTTTT
TRBD1,-,TRBJ2-2,TRBV5-6,CASSFGRGLTGELFF,TGTGCCAGCAGCTTCGGCAGGGGGCTAACCGGGGAGCTGTTTTTT
TRBD2,-,TRBJ2-5,TRBV7-6,CASSFRTSGYQETQYF,TGTGCCAGCAGCTTTAGGACTAGCGGGTACCAAGAGACCCAGTACTTC
-,-,TRBJ1-5,TRBV14,CASSQYGGQPQHF,TGTGCCAGCAGCCAATACGGGGGACAGCCCCAGCATTTT
TRBD2,-,TRBJ2-2,TRBV10-3,CAIRKTSGGDQNTGELFF,TGTGCCATCAGGAAGACTAGCGGGGGAGACCAGAACACCGGGGAGCTGTTTTTT
-,-,TRBJ1-1,TRBV19,CASSIGRVYTEAFF,TGTGCCAGTAGTATAGGTCGGGTCTACACTGAAGCTTTCTTT
TRBD1,-,TRBJ2-7,TRBV2,CASSRGTAYEQYF,TGTGCCAGCAGCCGTGGGACAGCCTACGAGCAGTACTTC
-,-,TRBJ2-2,TRBV5-1,CASSGNLETGELFF,TGCGCCAGCAGCGGTAACCTAGAAACCGGGGAGCTGTTTTTT